The rows below give T cell receptor beta chains drawn from one sample of a study of human T cells and chemical hapten exposure. One entry per CDR3 protein results from TCRdb running MiXCR on the RACE reads. The sample includes 110,000 to 150,000 distinct CDR3 sequences, 12% seen only once; the top ten take around 1.4%. The specimen was whole blood, collected in connection with sensitization to the hapten diphenylcyclopropenone (DPC). These receptor sequences come from a woman in her forties or fifties with alopecia areata. Some clones in this sample may be carry-over from other donors' samples. Both conserved end residues are part of each CDR3. The D gene is left open where the match is weak. A row's size may be missing; if present it is once, few, many or a size class.

D: .; J: TRBJ1-1; V: TRBV20-1; length: 13; size: few; CDR3: CSARETVNTEAFF; DNA: TGCAGTGCTAGGGAAACAGTGAACACTGAAGCTTTCTTT
D: TRBD2; J: TRBJ2-1; V: TRBV7-2; length: 14; size: many; CDR3: CASSLAGGYNEQFF; DNA: TGTGCCAGCAGTCTAGCGGGAGGCTACAATGAGCAGTTCTTC
D: .; J: TRBJ1-1; V: TRBV6-6; length: 13; size: .; CDR3: CASSAHKNTEAFF; DNA: TGTGCCAGCAGTGCGCATAAGAACACTGAAGCTTTCTTT
D: .; J: TRBJ2-3; V: TRBV5-1; length: 15; size: .; CDR3: CASSLDSPHTDTQYF; DNA: TGCGCCAGCAGCCTGGACAGCCCACACACAGATACGCAGTATTTT
D: .; J: TRBJ2-6; V: TRBV19; length: 17; size: many; CDR3: CASRNPGHSSGANVLTF; DNA: TGTGCCAGTAGAAACCCGGGACACAGCTCTGGGGCCAACGTCCTGACTTTC
D: .; J: TRBJ2-3; V: TRBV7-2; length: 14; size: many; CDR3: CASSLAGGTDTQYF; DNA: TGTGCCAGCAGCTTAGCGGGGGGCACAGATACGCAGTATTTT
D: TRBD1; J: TRBJ2-7; V: TRBV10-3; length: 16; size: .; CDR3: CAISESGTGISYEQYF; DNA: TGTGCCATCAGTGAGTCCGGGACAGGGATCTCCTACGAGCAGTACTTC
D: TRBD2; J: TRBJ2-7; V: TRBV6-1; length: 14; size: few; CDR3: CASSRLAKSYEQYF; DNA: TGTGCCAGCAGCCGACTAGCGAAGTCCTACGAGCAGTACTTC
D: .; J: TRBJ1-2; V: TRBV3-1; length: 12; size: .; CDR3: CASNNPGRSYTF; DNA: TGTGCCAGCAACAACCCGGGGAGGAGCTACACCTTC
D: .; J: TRBJ2-3; V: TRBV11-2; length: 15; size: .; CDR3: CASSKGRTGTDTQYF; DNA: TGTGCCAGCAGCAAGGGGAGGACTGGCACAGATACGCAGTATTTT
D: .; J: TRBJ2-7; V: TRBV2; length: 16; size: .; CDR3: CASSERSGPGGYEQYF; DNA: TGTGCCAGCAGTGAGAGATCGGGACCCGGGGGCTACGAGCAGTACTTC
D: .; J: TRBJ2-3; V: TRBV18; length: 16; size: few; CDR3: CASSPTVGVVTDTQYF; DNA: TGTGCCAGCTCACCGACCGTGGGAGTTGTAACAGATACGCAGTATTTT
D: .; J: TRBJ2-1; V: TRBV11-2; length: 15; size: few; CDR3: CASSHRLLSRDEQFF; DNA: TGTGCCAGCAGCCATCGCCTTCTTTCAAGGGACGAGCAGTTCTTC
D: TRBD1; J: TRBJ1-1; V: TRBV5-5; length: 12; size: .; CDR3: CASTRQGEEAFF; DNA: TGTGCCAGCACCCGACAGGGGGAAGAAGCTTTCTTT
D: .; J: TRBJ2-5; V: TRBV10-3; length: 15; size: .; CDR3: CAISTTGGTQETQYF; DNA: TGTGCCATCAGTACGACCGGAGGAACGCAAGAGACCCAGTACTTC
D: TRBD2; J: TRBJ2-1; V: TRBV11-2; length: 17; size: few; CDR3: CASSRNGLAGVGNEQFF; DNA: TGTGCCAGCAGCCGTAACGGACTAGCGGGAGTAGGTAATGAGCAGTTCTTC
D: TRBD1; J: TRBJ2-2; V: TRBV5-1; length: 16; size: .; CDR3: CASSLLGTGNTGELFF; DNA: TGCGCCAGCAGCTTGTTGGGGACAGGGAACACCGGGGAGCTGTTTTTT
D: .; J: TRBJ1-2; V: TRBV6-6; length: 15; size: .; CDR3: CASIPTGHANYGYTF; DNA: TGTGCCAGCATCCCGACAGGCCACGCTAACTATGGCTACACCTTC
D: .; J: TRBJ2-1; V: TRBV4-3; length: 15; size: few; CDR3: CASSRELGTYNEQFF; DNA: TGCGCCAGCAGCCGGGAATTGGGAACCTACAATGAGCAGTTCTTC
D: TRBD2; J: TRBJ2-3; V: TRBV6-5; length: 14; size: .; CDR3: CASSIAGRTDTQYF; DNA: TGTGCCAGCAGTATAGCGGGACGCACAGATACGCAGTATTTT
D: .; J: TRBJ2-7; V: TRBV7-8; length: 11; size: many; CDR3: CASSLKTEQYF; DNA: TGTGCCAGCAGCTTGAAAACCGAGCAGTACTTC
D: .; J: TRBJ1-2; V: TRBV19; length: 13; size: few; CDR3: CASSIDRPGGYTF; DNA: TGTGCCAGTAGTATAGATCGGCCTGGGGGCTACACCTTC
D: TRBD1; J: TRBJ2-7; V: TRBV7-2; length: 13; size: .; CDR3: CVSSPGGSYEQYF; DNA: TGTGTCAGCAGCCCAGGGGGTTCCTACGAGCAGTACTTC
D: TRBD1; J: TRBJ1-2; V: TRBV7-9; length: 16; size: few; CDR3: CASSSHGTALSYGYTF; DNA: TGTGCCAGCAGCTCCCATGGGACAGCCTTGAGCTATGGCTACACCTTC
D: .; J: TRBJ2-1; V: TRBV29-1; length: 14; size: .; CDR3: CSVLGGDSYNEQFF; DNA: TGCAGCGTGCTAGGGGGGGACTCCTACAATGAGCAGTTCTTC